This T cell receptor (beta chain) was profiled in a study of human T cells and chemical hapten exposure. Overall study context: Throughout a study of around six months, patients underwent weekly scalp administration of diphenylcyclopropenone doses. Study-level points and caveats: Patch test score rose with PT1 expanded TCR count, significant at thresholds 8, 16 and 32, not 4.

In the original analysis: Sample TCR counts, which ranged from 23,224 to 690,600, had a median of roughly 100,000. MiXCR, run by TCRdb on the RACE reads, gives a single entry per CDR3 protein. These V and J calls rely on TCRdb rather than the paper's analysis. Found here are 300,000 to 400,000 distinct CDR3 sequences, approximately 5.1% of them singletons; the top ten hold approximately 2.4%. Described time point: pre-sensitization, week 0. Treatment: therapeutic diphenylcyclopropenone sensitization with weekly scalp DPC. V was clipped by 1 base and J by 7 bases, with 11 bases between them. The CDR3 is made up of 14 amino acids. Germline V gene lookup returns CDR1 SGHTA and CDR2 FQGNSA. This clonotype was recorded many times. What it binds is unknown.

This material consisted of whole blood, taken in connection with sensitization to the hapten diphenylcyclopropenone (DPC). This sequence originates from a woman in her forties or fifties with alopecia areata. Some clones in this sample may be carry-over from other donors' samples. The V gene is TRBV7-2, the J gene TRBJ1-5; no clear D gene. CDR3 in DNA: TGTGCCAGCAGCTTAGGTCGGGTCGGGCAGCCCCAGCATTTT. This encodes CASSLGRVGQPQHF. The whole variable domain, remainder taken from reference TRBV7-2 and TRBJ1-5, is GAGVSQSPSNKVTEKGKDVELRCDPISGHTALYWYRQSLGQGLEFLIYFQGNSAPDKSGLPSDRFSAERTGGSVSTLTIQRTQQEDSAVYLCASSLGRVGQPQHFGDGTRLSIL.